This TCR beta chain was sequenced during a study of breast tumors, draining lymph nodes, adjacent tissues. Points from the study as a whole: That most tumor T cells come from lymph nodes remained unproven.

TCRdb itself ran the multiplex PCR reads through MiXCR, one entry per CDR3 protein. The top ten clones hold approximately 1% of a sample with around 300,000 distinct CDR3 sequences, over 30% of them seen once. A few counts support this clonotype. The antigen remains unidentified. Breast cancer patients provided tissue from their axillary draining lymph nodes. The CDR3 consists of 12 residues. Germline V gene data show CDR1 as MNHEY and CDR2 as SMNVEV (reference sequence). V was trimmed by 3 bases and J by 6 bases, leaving 6 bases between them. The origin of this receptor is a female donor with breast cancer. Some clones in this sample may be carry-over from other donors' samples. The genes are TRBV27 and TRBJ2-1; D uncertain. The sequenced sample consisted of axillary lymph node tissue. The CDR3 loop reads CASSFGANEQFF. In DNA, the CDR3 is TGTGCCAGCAGTTTTGGCGCCAATGAGCAGTTCTTC.